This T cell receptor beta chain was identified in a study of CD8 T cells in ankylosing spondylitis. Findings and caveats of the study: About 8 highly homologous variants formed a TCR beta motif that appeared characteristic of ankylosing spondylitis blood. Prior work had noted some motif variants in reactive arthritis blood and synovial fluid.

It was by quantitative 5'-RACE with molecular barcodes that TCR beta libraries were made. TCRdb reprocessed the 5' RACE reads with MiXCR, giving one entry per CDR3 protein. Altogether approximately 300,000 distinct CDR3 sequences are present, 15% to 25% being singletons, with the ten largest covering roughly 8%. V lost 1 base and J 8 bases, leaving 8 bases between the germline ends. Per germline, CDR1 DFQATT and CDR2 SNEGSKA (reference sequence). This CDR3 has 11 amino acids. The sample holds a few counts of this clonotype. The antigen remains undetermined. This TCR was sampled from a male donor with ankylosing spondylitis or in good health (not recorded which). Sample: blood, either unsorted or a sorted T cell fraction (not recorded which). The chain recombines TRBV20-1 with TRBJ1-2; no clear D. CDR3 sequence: CSARVEGGYTF. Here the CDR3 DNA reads TGCAGTGCTAGAGTTGAGGGAGGCTACACCTTC.